These 32 T cell receptor beta chains were sequenced from one sample in a study of blood T cell repertoires in COVID-19. Generated by immunoSEQ multiplex PCR, the TCRdb table keeps only in-frame clones and is missing some. The sample holds 200,000 to 250,000 clones, about 86% seen once. Material: PBMCs or T cells enriched from blood (not recorded which). These receptors all come from a woman in her fifties or sixties with acute COVID-19.

This clone appeared once. The chain carries TRBV6-4 and TRBJ2-1; 13 bases are shared with TRBD2. Germline CDR1 is MRHNA and CDR2 is SNTAGT. Trimming cost V 3 bases and J 4 bases; bases outside gene matches: 0. CDR3 length: 15 amino acids. The CDR3: CASSELAGGYNEQFF. In DNA form, the CDR3 reads TGTGCCAGCAGTGAACTAGCGGGAGGGTACAATGAGCAGTTCTTC.

The chain uses TRBV27 and TRBJ2-2; a possible D gene is TRBD2 (6 bases). This CDR3 has 16 amino acids. Germline CDR1 and CDR2: MNHEY and SMNVEV (reference sequence). Trimming left V 3 bases short and J 5 bases short, with 16 bases between. For the CDR3, the DNA is TGTGCCAGCAGTTTCTCGACTAGAGGGTGGACCGGGGAGCTGTTTTTT. Protein product: CASSFSTRGWTGELFF.

This rearrangement joins TRBV28 to TRBJ1-5, with a possible D match to TRBD1 (5 bases). This CDR3 comprises 14 residues. V was clipped by 4 bases and J by 7 bases, with 14 bases between them. The V gene's germline CDR1 is MDHEN and CDR2 SYDVKM. The CDR3 region is CASSSQAFRQPQHF. Written as DNA, the CDR3 is TGTGCCAGCAGTTCACAGGCGTTCAGACAGCCCCAGCATTTT.

This rearrangement joins TRBV29-1 to TRBJ2-5; 7 bases line up with TRBD1. From germline, CDR1 is SQVTM and CDR2 ANQGSEA. The CDR3 runs 13 residues. CDR3 nucleotide sequence: TGCAGACCCGGACAGGAAACACAAGAGACCCAGTACTTC. Protein product: CRPGQETQETQYF.

The V call is TRBV29-1, the J call TRBJ2-7; no firm D call. The V and J ends lost 4 bases and 0 bases respectively, with 7 bases between them. CDR1 is SQVTM, CDR2 ANQGSEA, per germline. The CDR3 runs 12 residues. The CDR3 loop reads CSVGAVSYEQYF. CDR3 nucleotides: TGCAGCGTTGGGGCAGTCTCCTACGAGCAGTACTTC.

The V call is TRBV9, the J call TRBJ2-1; D gene unclear. Between the trimmed V and J ends, which lost 0 bases and 8 bases, there was a span of 3 bases. The CDR3 loop spans 11 amino acids. Per germline, CDR1 SGDLS and CDR2 YYNGEE. The CDR3 here is CASSVGDEQFF. In nucleotides, the CDR3 is TGTGCCAGCAGCGTAGGCGATGAGCAGTTCTTC.

V is TRBV9 and J is TRBJ2-2; D is possibly TRBD2 (5 bases). Per the germline V gene, CDR1 is SGDLS and CDR2 is YYNGEE. This CDR3 has 16 residues. Trimming shortened V by 4 bases and J by 1 base, and 14 bases separated the two germline ends. CDR3 residues: CASSPRLRVNTGELFF. CDR3 DNA: TGTGCCAGCAGCCCCCGGCTGCGGGTGAACACCGGGGAGCTGTTTTTT.

The rearrangement joins TRBV12-3 or TRBV12-4 to TRBJ1-1, with TRBD1 matching 7 bases. J was trimmed by 3 bases and V by 6 bases; bases with no gene match: 4. The CDR3 sequence is 13 residues long. DNA of the CDR3: TGTGCCAGCAGCTCAGGGGGTCACACTGAAGCTTTCTTT. Its protein is CASSSGGHTEAFF.

The chain links TRBV25-1 to TRBJ2-3; the D gene is possibly TRBD2 (7 bases). This CDR3 contains 17 residues. Germline values: CDR1 MGHDK, CDR2 SYGVNS. Trimming took off 5 bases at V and 5 bases at J, with 23 bases between the two ends. The CDR3 protein is CASSKIKGEGRGDTQYF. For the CDR3, the DNA is TGTGCCAGCAGTAAGATAAAGGGGGAAGGGAGGGGAGATACGCAGTATTTT. The full variable domain, rest sourced from reference TRBV25-1 and TRBJ2-3, is EADIYQTPRYLVIGTGKKITLECSQTMGHDKMYWYQQDPGMELHLIHYSYGVNSTEKGDLSSESTVSRIRTEHFPLTLESARPSHTSQYLCASSKIKGEGRGDTQYFGPGTRLTVL.

The chain is built from TRBV9 and TRBJ2-1, with 9 bases fitting TRBD2. The germline V gene has CDR1 SGDLS and CDR2 YYNGEE. This CDR3 has 17 residues. J gave up 3 bases and V 3 bases, and 10 bases lay outside the gene matches. CDR3 in amino acids: CASSGGGVAGDYNEQFF. The CDR3 coding sequence is TGTGCCAGCAGCGGGGGTGGGGTAGCGGGAGACTACAATGAGCAGTTCTTC.

The chain uses TRBV5-1 and TRBJ2-7; no reliable D call. Trimming took 4 bases from V and 4 from J, leaving 12 bases between them. The CDR3 is 13 residues long. Germline-derived CDR1 and CDR2 are SGHRS and YFSETQ. CDR3 DNA sequence: TGCGCCAGCAGCCTTAACCAGCGATACGAGCAGTACTTC. Its translation: CASSLNQRYEQYF.

This clone has more than one count but fewer than ten. V usage is TRBV27 and J usage is TRBJ1-1, with D perhaps matching TRBD1 (6 bases). Trimming cost V 5 bases and J 4 bases, with 11 bases left between them. The V gene's germline CDR1 is MNHEY and CDR2 SMNVEV (reference sequence). The CDR3 is 13 amino acids. The CDR3 region has the DNA TGTGCCAGCAGTATAGACAGGCGCACTGAAGCTTTCTTT. Translation gives CASSIDRRTEAFF.

The V gene is TRBV9, the J gene TRBJ2-5, with D tentatively TRBD1 (6 bases). Per germline, CDR1 SGDLS and CDR2 YYNGEE. CDR3 length equals 15 residues. The V gene lost 0 bases and the J gene lost 5 bases, with 14 bases spanning the gap. CDR3 in amino acids: CASSVVTGFEETQYF. Written as DNA, the CDR3 is TGTGCCAGCAGCGTAGTTACAGGGTTTGAGGAGACCCAGTACTTC.

The V gene is TRBV5-4, the J gene TRBJ2-3; 13 bases fit TRBD2. The germline V gene encodes CDR1 SGHNT and CDR2 YYREEE (reference sequence). With 3 bases clipped from V and 4 bases from J, the junction kept 2 bases outside the gene matches. This CDR3 spans 15 amino acids. Here the CDR3 reads CASSWGLAGSDTQYF. The DNA for the CDR3 is TGTGCCAGCAGCTGGGGACTAGCGGGGTCAGATACGCAGTATTTT.

V usage is TRBV27 and J usage is TRBJ2-5; 8 nucleotides match TRBD1. With V trimmed by 2 bases and J by 4 bases, 9 bases remained unmatched. The CDR3 extends over 16 amino acids. The germline V gene has CDR1 MNHEY and CDR2 SMNVEV (reference sequence). The CDR3 nucleotides read TGTGCCAGCAGTTTAAATCGCAGGGGGCTAGGAGAGACCCAGTACTTC. Protein: CASSLNRRGLGETQYF.

Here the CDR3 reads CASSLGTGYYNSPLHF. DNA of the CDR3: TGTGCCAGCAGTTTAGGGACAGGGTATTATAATTCACCCCTCCACTTT. V is TRBV28 and J is TRBJ1-6; 9 bases are a match to TRBD1. This CDR3 has 16 amino acids. V trimming: 2 bases; J trimming: 4 bases; junction bases outside the gene matches: 3. From germline, CDR1 is MDHEN and CDR2 SYDVKM.

The chain carries TRBV3-1 (or the pseudogene TRBV3-2) and TRBJ2-1; the D gene is possibly TRBD2 (6 bases). Per germline, CDR1 LGHDT and CDR2 YNNKEL (reference sequence). The V gene lost 3 bases and the J gene lost 4 bases, with 16 bases spanning the gap. This CDR3 comprises 16 residues. The CDR3 sequence is CASSHGYGGIYNEQFF. CDR3 nucleotide sequence: TGTGCCAGCAGCCACGGCTACGGCGGGATATACAATGAGCAGTTCTTC.

The chain carries TRBV6-5 and TRBJ1-2; TRBD1 might be the D (6 bases). Trimming left V 2 bases short and J 2 bases short, with 6 bases between. CDR3 size: 13 residues. The germline CDR1 and CDR2 sequences are MNHEY and SVGAGI. The CDR3 coding sequence is TGTGCCAGCAGTTACGACAGGAACTATGGCTACACCTTC. Protein product: CASSYDRNYGYTF.

This chain joins TRBV5-1 and TRBJ1-6; D call uncertain. CDR1 and CDR2 from the germline V gene are SGHRS and YFSETQ. V was shortened by 1 base and J by 10 bases, with 15 bases between the two germline ends. CDR3 size: 15 residues. CDR3 sequence reads: CASSLSPGVGSPLHF. CDR3 nucleotides: TGCGCCAGCAGCTTGAGTCCGGGAGTAGGATCACCCCTCCACTTT. Drawing the rest from reference TRBV5-1 and TRBJ1-6, the complete variable domain is KAGVTQTPRYLIKTRGQQVTLSCSPISGHRSVSWYQQTPGQGLQFLFEYFSETQRNKGNFPGRFSGRQFSNSRSEMNVSTLELGDSALYLCASSLSPGVGSPLHFGNGTRLTVT.

In nucleotides, the CDR3 is TGTGCCAGCAGCTCCCAACTCGGTCGGGAAAAACTGTTTTTT. Its protein product is CASSSQLGREKLFF. This chain joins TRBV7-9 and TRBJ1-4; no reliable D call. The ends were cut back, 4 bases at V and 8 bases at J, with 14 bases in the middle. CDR3 length equals 14 residues. Germline CDR1 SEHNR, CDR2 FQNEAQ (reference sequence).

The J gene is TRBJ2-3, the V gene TRBV7-3; 10 nucleotides agree with TRBD2. This CDR3 comprises 16 residues. In germline, CDR1 is SGHTA, CDR2 FQGTGA. J lost 5 bases, V lost 0 bases, and 5 bases had no gene match. In DNA, the CDR3 is TGTGCCAGCAGCTTAACGTCTAGCGGGGGTCGAGATACGCAGTATTTT. It specifies CASSLTSSGGRDTQYF.

The CDR3 spells CASSVGHLFSTDTQYF. The CDR3 coding sequence is TGTGCCAGCAGCGTCGGACACCTATTTAGCACAGATACGCAGTATTTT. The chain couples TRBV7-2 to TRBJ2-3; possible D gene TRBD1, 5 bases. There are 16 residues in the CDR3. The ends were cut back, 5 bases at V and 0 bases at J, with 15 bases in the middle. CDR1 is SGHTA and CDR2 is FQGNSA in the germline V gene.

This chain connects TRBV12-3 or TRBV12-4 to TRBJ2-3; TRBD2 aligns across 7 bases. V was pared by 5 bases and J by 2 bases, with 1 base of the junction left unmatched. The CDR3 is 13 amino acids. The CDR3 spells CASSSGNTDTQYF. The CDR3 DNA reads TGTGCCAGCAGTAGCGGGAACACAGATACGCAGTATTTT.

This clone showed up many times. V is TRBV5-1 and J is TRBJ1-1; weak D call: TRBD1 (5 bases). CDR1 and CDR2 from the germline V gene are SGHRS and YFSETQ. V dropped 4 bases and J dropped 4 bases, with 8 bases sitting between them. The CDR3 has 12 amino acids. CDR3 amino acids: CASSTGGTEAFF. DNA of the CDR3: TGCGCCAGCAGCACGGGGGGCACTGAAGCTTTCTTT.

This clone was observed once. The chain employs TRBV10-3 and TRBJ1-2, with 10 bases aligning to TRBD1. Losses at the gene ends were 6 bases for V and 5 bases for J; bases not matched to a gene: 6. Germline CDR1 ENHRY, CDR2 SYGVKD. This CDR3 is 14 amino acids long. CDR3 in amino acids: CAISAGTGVYGYTF. DNA for the CDR3: TGTGCCATCAGCGCCGGGACAGGGGTTTATGGCTACACCTTC.

The chain carries TRBV4-1 and TRBJ2-7; 10 bases align to TRBD2. The CDR3 totals 15 residues. The junction had 4 bases not matched to a gene; V was cut back by 4 bases and J by 1 base. Germline V gene lookup returns CDR1 MGHRA and CDR2 YSYEKL. The DNA of the CDR3 is TGCGCCAGCAGCCGAGGACTAGCGGTATCCTACGAGCAGTACTTC. It yields the protein CASSRGLAVSYEQYF.

V gene TRBV20-1 combines with J gene TRBJ2-3, with D maybe TRBD1 (5 bases). The V end lost 3 bases, the J end lost 8 bases, and 12 bases lay between the germline ends. The CDR3 length is 12 residues. CDR1 and CDR2 (germline): DFQATT, SNEGSKA (reference sequence). For the CDR3, the DNA is TGCAGTGCTAGTCAGCCCCAGGGTACGCAGTATTTT. It codes for CSASQPQGTQYF.

The rearrangement uses TRBV24-1 and TRBJ2-3; TRBD2 matches at 11 bases. CDR1 and CDR2 (germline): KGHDR, SFDVKD. V dropped 9 bases and J dropped 1; count of bases not matched to a gene: 2. The length of the CDR3 is 14 residues. DNA for the CDR3: TGTGCCACCGGGACTAGCGGCCGCACAGATACGCAGTATTTT. It is translated as CATGTSGRTDTQYF.

V is TRBV7-2 and J is TRBJ2-3; the match to TRBD2 covers 9 bases. The CDR3 runs 14 residues. J lost 5 bases, V lost 4 bases, and 4 bases had no gene match. Germline values: CDR1 SGHTA, CDR2 FQGNSA. The CDR3 loop reads CASSSGLARDTQYF. The CDR3 coding sequence is TGTGCCAGCAGCTCAGGACTAGCGAGAGATACGCAGTATTTT.

The V call is TRBV6-6, the J call TRBJ2-5, with TRBD2 matching over 9 bases. This CDR3 is 17 amino acids long. The V and J ends lost 5 bases and 7 bases, in that order; junction bases with no gene match: 17. The V gene's germline CDR1 is MNHNY and CDR2 SVGAGI (reference sequence). CDR3 loop: CASSPRGASGAVLTQYF. In nucleotides, the CDR3 is TGTGCCAGCAGTCCGCGCGGGGCTAGCGGGGCCGTCTTGACCCAGTACTTC.

V is TRBV7-2 and J is TRBJ2-7; perhaps TRBD1 as D (6 bases). Germline values: CDR1 SGHTA, CDR2 FQGNSA. The CDR3 has 14 residues. V dropped 5 bases and J dropped 3 bases, with 14 bases sitting between them. DNA of the CDR3: TGTGCCAGCAGCGCTCAACAGGGTATCTACGAGCAGTACTTC. It yields the protein CASSAQQGIYEQYF. Variable domain in full (rest from reference TRBV7-2 and TRBJ2-7): GAGVSQSPSNKVTEKGKDVELRCDPISGHTALYWYRQSLGQGLEFLIYFQGNSAPDKSGLPSDRFSAERTGGSVSTLTIQRTQQEDSAVYLCASSAQQGIYEQYFGPGTRLTVT.

J is TRBJ2-1 and V is TRBV5-1; 7 nucleotides agree with TRBD2. CDR1 is SGHRS, CDR2 YFSETQ, per germline. The CDR3 is made up of 12 amino acids. V lost 5 bases, J lost 4 bases, and 0 bases stayed unmatched. The CDR3 nucleotides are TGCGCCAGCAGTAGCGGGTACAATGAGCAGTTCTTC. Translating it yields CASSSGYNEQFF.